These 19 T cell receptor beta chains were sequenced from one sample in a study of vaccination and CD4 T cells after COVID-19. TCRdb redid the calling of the PCR reads with MiXCR, one entry per CDR3 protein. The table includes approximately 19,000 distinct CDR3 sequences, about 59% detected once. The input for sequencing was CD4+ T cells from blood, taken before SARS-CoV-2 vaccination. The receptors were sampled from a human donor who had recovered from COVID-19.

This chain links TRBV2 with TRBJ1-5; tentatively, D is TRBD1 (6 bases). Trimming shortened V by 0 bases and J by 2 bases, and 11 bases separated the two germline ends. Germline CDR1 SNHLY, CDR2 FYNNEI. This CDR3 is 16 amino acids long. CDR3 sequence reads: CASSEAPRTGNQPQHF. The DNA of the CDR3 is TGTGCCAGCAGTGAAGCACCGAGGACAGGCAATCAGCCCCAGCATTTT.

The chain recombines TRBV24-1 with TRBJ2-3; 9 nucleotides line up with TRBD2. The CDR3 sequence is 14 residues long. Looked up from germline, CDR1 is KGHDR and CDR2 is SFDVKD. V shed 6 bases, J shed 7 bases, and the junction held 7 bases outside the gene matches. CDR3 region: CATSPAGGRNTQYF. The CDR3, as DNA: TGTGCCACCAGTCCAGCGGGAGGTAGGAATACGCAGTATTTT.

The rearrangement joins TRBV20-1 to TRBJ1-6, with 9 bases fitting TRBD1. The trim removed 6 bases at V and 6 bases at J, leaving 6 bases unmatched. This CDR3 region has 14 residues. Germline values: CDR1 DFQATT, CDR2 SNEGSKA (reference sequence). This chain's CDR3 is CSASVDRGNSPLHF. The DNA of the CDR3 is TGCAGTGCCTCTGTGGACAGGGGTAATTCACCCCTCCACTTT.

The genes are TRBV20-1 and TRBJ1-2; 7 bases are a match to TRBD1. This CDR3 spans 14 amino acids. Germline trimming cut 6 bases from V and 5 bases from J; bases unmatched to any gene: 12. Looked up from germline, CDR1 is DFQATT and CDR2 is SNEGSKA (reference sequence). DNA of the CDR3: TGCAGTGCCATAGTGCGGGACAGTGCATATGGCTACACCTTC. Amino acids: CSAIVRDSAYGYTF.

The genes are TRBV10-2 and TRBJ2-7, with no clear D. This CDR3 has 13 residues. V lost 3 bases and J lost 2, with 8 bases in between. The germline CDR1 and CDR2 sequences are WSHSY and SAAADI. The CDR3 DNA reads as TGCGCCAGCAGTGATAGGGCGACCTACGAGCAGTACTTC. It specifies CASSDRATYEQYF.

V is TRBV12-3 or TRBV12-4 and J is TRBJ1-1; D may be TRBD1 (5 bases). The CDR3 loop spans 14 amino acids. The V gene lost 7 bases and the J gene lost 2 bases, with 14 bases spanning the gap. CDR3 loop: CASMGLTKNTEAFF. The CDR3 coding sequence is TGTGCCAGCATGGGGCTTACAAAAAACACTGAAGCTTTCTTT.

The chain is built from TRBV7-6 and TRBJ2-5; 10 positions match TRBD1. CDR1 SGHVS and CDR2 FNYEAQ come from the germline V gene. The CDR3 totals 16 residues. J lost 4 bases, V lost 5 bases, and 10 bases had no gene match. The chain's CDR3 is CASSPETGGEGETQYF. Written as DNA, the CDR3 is TGTGCCAGCAGCCCTGAGACAGGGGGCGAAGGAGAGACCCAGTACTTC.

V and J are TRBV6-5 and TRBJ1-5; D unresolved. Trimming left V 4 bases short and J 3 bases short, with 10 bases between. From germline, CDR1 is MNHEY and CDR2 SVGAGI. The CDR3 loop spans 14 amino acids. The CDR3: CASSLRALNQPQHF. The CDR3 DNA follows: TGTGCCAGCAGTTTAAGGGCACTCAATCAGCCCCAGCATTTT.

The chain combines TRBV20-1 with TRBJ2-5; TRBD2 matches at 7 bases. Trimming removed 1 base from V and 2 bases from J; junction bases left unmatched: 10. CDR3 length: 16 amino acids. Germline-derived CDR1 and CDR2 are DFQATT and SNEGSKA (reference sequence). For the CDR3, the DNA is TGCAGTGCTAGAGGCTTACTAGCGCCGCGGCAAGAGACCCAGTACTTC. Protein: CSARGLLAPRQETQYF.

J is TRBJ2-3 and V is TRBV7-9; TRBD2 might be the D (5 bases). Germline CDR1 SEHNR, CDR2 FQNEAQ (reference sequence). V was shortened by 5 bases and J by 2 bases, with 11 bases between the two germline ends. This CDR3 comprises 14 residues. The DNA of the CDR3 is TGTGCCAGCAGCCGCGAGGGTTACACAGATACGCAGTATTTT. Encoded protein: CASSREGYTDTQYF. Combining the CDR3 with reference TRBV7-9 and TRBJ2-3 gives the whole variable domain DTGVSQNPRHKITKRGQNVTFRCDPISEHNRLYWYRQTLGQGPEFLTYFQNEAQLEKSRLLSDRFSAERPKGSFSTLEIQRTEQGDSAMYLCASSREGYTDTQYFGPGTRLTVL.

This chain joins TRBV5-8 and TRBJ2-1, with 7 positions matching TRBD1. Per germline, CDR1 SGHTS and CDR2 YDEGEE. V shed 3 bases and J 1 base; nucleotides not matched to a gene: 16. CDR3 size: 19 residues. The CDR3 sequence is CASSSFRGMSGESYNEQFF. The CDR3 bases are TGTGCCAGCAGCTCCTTCAGGGGGATGTCAGGGGAATCCTACAATGAGCAGTTCTTC.

This clonotype was seen a handful of times. At one of its ends the junction is not consistent with the germline gene, which may arise from a read error. The rearrangement links TRBV19 to TRBJ2-5; D tentatively fits TRBD1 or TRBD2 (5 bases each). The germline gives CDR1 LNHDA, CDR2 SQIVND (reference sequence). This CDR3 has 15 amino acids. CDR3 nucleotide sequence: TGTGCCAGTAGCATAGAAGCCCGGGGCGAAGAGACCCAGTACTTC. The encoded protein is CASSIEARGEETQYF.

V and J are TRBV6-1 and TRBJ1-5, with D perhaps TRBD1 (6 bases). The germline V and J ends were trimmed by 10 bases and 4 bases, with 14 bases remaining between them. Germline-derived CDR1 and CDR2 are MNHNS and SASEGT. This CDR3 has 13 residues. CDR3 bases: TGTGCCACTAAGAGGACAGCGAATCAGCCCCAGCATTTT. Protein product: CATKRTANQPQHF.

This rearrangement joins TRBV28 to TRBJ1-2, with D possibly TRBD1 on 6 matching bases. Trimming took off 2 bases at V and 3 bases at J, with 13 bases between the two ends. This CDR3 is 15 amino acids long. Germline assignment: CDR1 MDHEN and CDR2 SYDVKM. CDR3 loop: CASSLQGLQDYGYTF. In nucleotides, the CDR3 is TGTGCCAGCAGTTTACAGGGGCTTCAGGACTATGGCTACACCTTC.

The V call is TRBV20-1, the J call TRBJ2-1; D possibly corresponds to TRBD2 (6 bases). CDR1 is DFQATT, CDR2 SNEGSKA, per germline (reference sequence). The CDR3 contains 14 residues. V lost 8 bases and J lost 4, with 18 bases in between. The CDR3 bases are TGCAGTCCTCGGGGGTTCACAGATTACAATGAGCAGTTCTTC. This encodes CSPRGFTDYNEQFF.

The CDR3 DNA is TGTGCCAGCAGCGCCTCGCAGGGCCTGCCAACCAATCAGCCCCAGCATTTT. It is translated as CASSASQGLPTNQPQHF. J is TRBJ1-5 and V is TRBV28; D may be TRBD1 (5 bases). This CDR3 contains 17 residues. CDR1 and CDR2 from the germline V gene are MDHEN and SYDVKM. V lost 6 bases and J lost 3, with 21 bases in between.

V and J are TRBV20-1 and TRBJ2-6; TRBD1 agrees at 7 bases. The CDR3 totals 16 residues. V gave up 6 bases and J gave up 0 bases; unmatched junction bases: 8. Germline assignment: CDR1 DFQATT and CDR2 SNEGSKA (reference sequence). The DNA of the CDR3 is TGCAGTGCCGAAATGAACAGGGGCTCTGGGGCCAACGTCCTGACTTTC. Translation gives CSAEMNRGSGANVLTF.

The chain joins TRBV27 to TRBJ2-7, with a weak D call TRBD1 (6 bases). Germline V gene data show CDR1 as MNHEY and CDR2 as SMNVEV (reference sequence). The germline V and J ends were trimmed by 5 bases and 4 bases, with 12 bases remaining between them. This CDR3 region has 13 residues. DNA for the CDR3: TGTGCCAGCAGTACGGGACAACCTTACGAGCAGTACTTC. Residues: CASSTGQPYEQYF.

The V and J genes are TRBV27 and TRBJ2-5; no clear D. V was clipped by 2 bases and J by 0 bases, with 7 bases between them. Germline assignment: CDR1 MNHEY and CDR2 SMNVEV (reference sequence). This CDR3 is built from 14 residues. CDR3 protein: CASSLGAYQETQYF. CDR3 sequence (DNA): TGTGCCAGCAGTTTAGGAGCCTACCAAGAGACCCAGTACTTC.